The clone carrying this TCR beta chain was seen more than once but under ten times. This sample stems from a study of blood T cell repertoires in COVID-19. Across the study: Researchers got acute and convalescent COVID-19 samples from the United States, Italy and Spain. Sources were T cells, B-cell-depleted T cells, or PBMCs; the material itself was cDNA or gDNA.

In the study's own analysis: It was from reference gene primer amplification that nucleated cell counts were estimated. Assay: immunoSEQ multiplex PCR; the TCRdb copy retains only in-frame clones and omits some. That table gives V, J and clone size, and the DNA gave D and trimming. Here the sample spans 85,000 to 90,000 clones, 65% to 80% being singletons. The J segment lost 5 bases and the V segment lost 2 bases, leaving 3 bases of the junction unmatched. Germline V gene data show CDR1 as MDHEN and CDR2 as SYDVKM. There are 15 residues in the CDR3. The receptor was derived from a man between 65 and 79 years old with acute or convalescent COVID-19. The sequenced sample was peripheral blood. V and J are TRBV28 and TRBJ2-3, with 11 bases lining up with TRBD2. CDR3 loop: CASSLTSGGIDTQYF. The CDR3 DNA follows: TGTGCCAGCAGTTTAACTAGCGGGGGCATAGATACGCAGTATTTT.